The entry below describes one TCR beta chain. No antigen is known for it. A much larger clone sits a single nucleotide away, making a read error possible. As processed by the authors: The study's classifier, a distant-metastasis tool for papillary thyroid cancer, was built using CDR3 differences across clinicopathological groups. TCRdb reprocessed the PCR reads via MiXCR. These V and J calls rely on TCRdb rather than the paper's analysis. Altogether about 82,000 clones are present, roughly an eighth being singletons, with the ten largest covering around 10%. All patients were treatment-naive before thyroid surgery. The germline V gene encodes CDR1 ENHRY and CDR2 SYGVKD. The CDR3 has 15 residues. The data were taken from a study of metastatic and nonmetastatic thyroid tumors. Across the whole study: For malignant and benign thyroid patients, tumor or nodule tissue and blood were the sources whose repertoires were compared. The study's findings and limits: Malignant thyroid tumors reportedly had TCR beta diversity that was significantly higher than in benign nodules, in blood and tumor.

The clonotype was recovered from a female donor with papillary thyroid cancer or a benign thyroid nodule (not recorded which). Some clones in this sample may be carry-over from other donors' samples. The chain has TRBV10-3 and TRBJ2-6; TRBD1 is a possible D gene (5 bases). The material sequenced was tumor tissue. CDR3 coding DNA: TGTGCCATCAGTGATCGCAGGGCTGGGGCCAAAGTCCTGACTTTC. It codes for CAISDRRAGAKVLTF.